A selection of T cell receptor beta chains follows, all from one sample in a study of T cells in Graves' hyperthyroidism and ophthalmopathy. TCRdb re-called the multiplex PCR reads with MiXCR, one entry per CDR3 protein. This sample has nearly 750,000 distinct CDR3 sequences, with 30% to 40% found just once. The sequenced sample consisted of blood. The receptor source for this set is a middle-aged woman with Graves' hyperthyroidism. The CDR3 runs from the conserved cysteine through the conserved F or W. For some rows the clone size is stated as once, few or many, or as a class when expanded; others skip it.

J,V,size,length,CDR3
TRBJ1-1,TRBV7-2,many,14,CASSFQGTNTEAFF
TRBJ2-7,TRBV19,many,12,CASSPEGYEQYF
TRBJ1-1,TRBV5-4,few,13,CASFRDVGTEAFF
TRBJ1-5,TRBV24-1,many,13,CATSDLKGQPQHF
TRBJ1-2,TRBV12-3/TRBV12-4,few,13,CASSPGDAVGYTF
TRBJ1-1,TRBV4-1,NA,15,CASSPNPSGNTEAFF
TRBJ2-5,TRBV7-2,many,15,CASSLGGPPGETQYF
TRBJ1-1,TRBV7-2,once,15,CASSLGTSGANTHHF
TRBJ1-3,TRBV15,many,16,CATSPQQAGIGNTIYF
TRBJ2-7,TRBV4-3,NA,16,CASSQLAGATSYEQYF
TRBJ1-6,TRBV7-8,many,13,CASSSPVGGPLHF
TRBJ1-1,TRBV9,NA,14,CASSPPGQGARAFF
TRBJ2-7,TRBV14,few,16,CASSTPGLAGEGEQYF
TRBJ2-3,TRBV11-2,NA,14,CASSYPGGADTQYF
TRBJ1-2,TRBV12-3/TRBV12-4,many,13,CASSLIRDQGYTF
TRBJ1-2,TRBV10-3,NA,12,CASSLGHGGYTF
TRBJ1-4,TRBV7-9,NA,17,CASSLEVTGTGDEKLFF
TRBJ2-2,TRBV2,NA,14,CASSKYINTGKLFF
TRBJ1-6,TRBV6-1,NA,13,CAISEARRSPLHF
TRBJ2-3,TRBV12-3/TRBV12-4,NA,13,CASSTHNTDTQYF
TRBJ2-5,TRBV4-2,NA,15,CASSQDGGEQETQYF
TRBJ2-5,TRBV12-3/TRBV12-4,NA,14,CASRTSGGEETQYF
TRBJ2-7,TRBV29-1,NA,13,CSLFSGSSYEQYF
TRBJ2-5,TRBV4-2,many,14,CASSQDARLETQYF
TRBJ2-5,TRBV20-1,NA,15,CSARDPGQGKETQYF
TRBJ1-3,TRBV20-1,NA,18,CSASEGISAGFSGNTIYF
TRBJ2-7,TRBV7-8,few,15,CASSPRDRGYDEQYF
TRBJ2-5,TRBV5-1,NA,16,CASSLDLQGMGETQYF
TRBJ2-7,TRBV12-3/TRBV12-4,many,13,CASSLAWDSEQYF
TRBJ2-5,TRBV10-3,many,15,CAISSASGGKETQYF
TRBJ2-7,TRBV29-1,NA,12,CSFWLAGLEQYF
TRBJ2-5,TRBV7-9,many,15,CASSQTYEYTETQYF
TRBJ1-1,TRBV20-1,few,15,CSVDGGKGLDTEAFF
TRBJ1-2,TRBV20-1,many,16,CSAKRTKRGFLDGYTF
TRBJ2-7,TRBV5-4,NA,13,CASSFGEFYEQYF
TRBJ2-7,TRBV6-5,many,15,CASSPTSGSSYEQYF
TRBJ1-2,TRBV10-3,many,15,CAISDTPGQGAGYTF